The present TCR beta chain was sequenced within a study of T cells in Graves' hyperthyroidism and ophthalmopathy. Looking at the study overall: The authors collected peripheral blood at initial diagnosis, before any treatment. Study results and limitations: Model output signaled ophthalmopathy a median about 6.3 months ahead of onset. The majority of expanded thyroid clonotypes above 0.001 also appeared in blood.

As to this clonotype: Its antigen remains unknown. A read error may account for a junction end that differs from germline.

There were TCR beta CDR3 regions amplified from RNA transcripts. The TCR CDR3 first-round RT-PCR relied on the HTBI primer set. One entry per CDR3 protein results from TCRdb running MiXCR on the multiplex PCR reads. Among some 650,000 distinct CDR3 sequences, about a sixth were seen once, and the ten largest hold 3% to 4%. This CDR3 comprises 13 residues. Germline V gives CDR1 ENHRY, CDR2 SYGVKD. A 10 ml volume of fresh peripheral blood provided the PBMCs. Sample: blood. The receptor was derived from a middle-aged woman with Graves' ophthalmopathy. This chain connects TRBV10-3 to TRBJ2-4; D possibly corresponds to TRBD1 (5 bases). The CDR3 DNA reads TGTGCCATCAGTACACAGGAGAAAAGCATTCAGTACTTC. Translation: CAISTQEKSIQYF.